There are many counts of the clone carrying this T cell receptor (beta chain). The CDR3 is 11 residues long. Germline V gives CDR1 DFQATT, CDR2 SNEGSKA (reference sequence). The ends lost 7 bases at V and 4 bases at J; junction bases unmatched: 4. The data were taken from a study of T cells in Graves' hyperthyroidism and ophthalmopathy. Amplification targeted TCR beta CDR3 regions from RNA transcripts. Using the HTBI primer set, a first-round RT-PCR was run on the TCR CDR3. TCRdb re-analysed the multiplex PCR reads in MiXCR, keeping a single row per CDR3 protein. The data contain around 400,000 distinct CDR3 sequences, around 13% of them singletons.

The clonotype comes from a woman aged 18-29 years with Graves' hyperthyroidism. Sequencing was carried out using blood. This sequence joins TRBV20-1 and TRBJ2-7, with TRBD1 identical over 7 bases. In DNA form, the CDR3 reads TGCAGTGTCCGACAGGGTTACGAGCAGTACTTC. It translates to CSVRQGYEQYF.